This entry concerns a single T cell receptor beta chain. Only in-frame clones appear in the TCRdb table, and some are missing; sequencing was by immunoSEQ multiplex PCR. The repertoire holds fewer than 95,000 clones, with about 85% as singletons. The data are from a study of control samples from healthy donors and cancer patients. This clonotype originated in a woman aged 50 to 60 in good health. The sample comprised blood.

CDR3 residues: CASSLARTNFYEQYF. The CDR3 nucleotides read TGTGCCAGCAGCTTAGCGAGAACCAACTTTTACGAGCAGTACTTC. The chain is built from TRBV11-2 and TRBJ2-7; no clear D. Trimming shortened V by 1 base and J by 4 bases, and 14 bases separated the two germline ends. The CDR3 has 15 amino acids. Germline V gives CDR1 SGHAT, CDR2 FQNNGV.